This TCR beta chain was obtained from a study of shared clonotypes between healthy human individuals. Study observations and caveats: Blood was the only sampled material, and tissue repertoires likely differ.

Measured with immunoSEQ multiplex PCR; TCRdb has only the in-frame clones, and not every one. Counted here are around 1.1 million clones, 60% to 85% occurring once; the ten biggest clones make up approximately 0.95%. On this clone itself: Antigen specificity is unknown. This CDR3 is also generated by other DNA sequences in the sample.

Per the germline V gene, CDR1 is MDHEN and CDR2 is SYDVKM. The CDR3 extends over 15 amino acids. V was clipped by 4 bases and J by 0 bases, with 9 bases between them. All donors qualified as healthy HIV-negative adults and had experienced no recent acute infections or vaccinations. The chain joins TRBV28 to TRBJ1-4; D not resolved. Material: memory CD4+ T cells from PBMCs. Subset denoted: CD45RA-negative fraction. The clonotype originates from a man aged 18-30 years in good health. Some clones in this sample may be carry-over from other donors' samples. The DNA of the CDR3 is TGTGCCAGCAGTTCCCTCGGTGCAACTAATGAAAAACTGTTTTTT. Its translation is CASSSLGATNEKLFF.